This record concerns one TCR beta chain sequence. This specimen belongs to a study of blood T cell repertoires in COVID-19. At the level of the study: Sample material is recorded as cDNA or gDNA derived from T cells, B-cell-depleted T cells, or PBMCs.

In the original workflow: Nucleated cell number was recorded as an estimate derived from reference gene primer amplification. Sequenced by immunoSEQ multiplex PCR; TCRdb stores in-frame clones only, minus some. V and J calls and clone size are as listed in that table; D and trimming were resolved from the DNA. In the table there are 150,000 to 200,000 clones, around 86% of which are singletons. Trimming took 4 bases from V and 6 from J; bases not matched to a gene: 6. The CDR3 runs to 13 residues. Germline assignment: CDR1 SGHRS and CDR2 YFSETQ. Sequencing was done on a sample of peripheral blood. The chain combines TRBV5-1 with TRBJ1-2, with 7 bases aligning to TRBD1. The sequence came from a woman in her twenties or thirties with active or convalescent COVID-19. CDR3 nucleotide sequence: TGCGCCAGCAGCCTTGGGACAGAGGATGGCTACACCTTC. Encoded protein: CASSLGTEDGYTF.